This entry lists 19 T cell receptor beta chains sequenced from one sample in a study of identical twins. TCRdb fed the 5' RACE reads into MiXCR, producing one record per CDR3 protein. The table has roughly 700,000 distinct CDR3 sequences, 8.5% to 9% seen once. The sample also formed part of further work on yellow fever vaccine responses in identical twins.

Sequenced sample: PBMCs. These receptors all come from a woman between 18 and 30 years old in good health.

This rearrangement joins TRBV28 to TRBJ2-1, with 7 bases that match TRBD2. From germline, CDR1 is MDHEN and CDR2 SYDVKM. Trimming removed 1 base from V and 6 bases from J; junction bases left unmatched: 12. The CDR3 extends over 17 amino acids. CDR3 amino acids: CASSLLVIGTNPNEQFF. As DNA, the CDR3 is TGTGCCAGCAGTTTATTAGTTATCGGGACTAACCCCAATGAGCAGTTCTTC.

Note on this clonotype: A junction boundary mismatches the germline segment, possibly from a read error. The chain has TRBV7-9 and TRBJ2-4, with a weak D call TRBD1 (6 bases). Germline V gene data show CDR1 as SEHNR and CDR2 as FQNEAQ (reference sequence). This CDR3 has 17 amino acids. CDR3 region: CASSHRENTEARNIQYF. CDR3 nucleotides: TGTGCCAGCAGCCACAGGGAAAACACAGAAGCCAGAAACATTCAGTACTTC.

The rearrangement links TRBV3-1 to TRBJ2-3; TRBD2 matches 13 bases. V shed 3 bases, J shed 4 bases, and the junction held 13 bases outside the gene matches. CDR3 size: 19 residues. In germline, CDR1 is LGHDT, CDR2 YNNKEL (reference sequence). The CDR3 protein is CASSQQGGLAGAFADTQYF. The CDR3 DNA follows: TGTGCCAGCAGCCAGCAGGGAGGACTAGCGGGGGCTTTCGCAGATACGCAGTATTTT.

This sequence joins TRBV20-1 and TRBJ2-7, with 8 bases matching TRBD1. V lost 6 bases and J lost 2; bases outside the gene matches: 6. Germline lookup yields CDR1 DFQATT and CDR2 SNEGSKA (reference sequence). The CDR3 runs to 13 residues. The CDR3 spells CSAPRDRPYEQYF. CDR3 bases: TGCAGTGCGCCCCGGGACAGGCCCTACGAGCAGTACTTC.

The V call is TRBV3-1, the J call TRBJ2-7; D is possibly TRBD1 (7 bases). V lost 3 bases and J lost 12, with 18 bases in between. The germline V gene has CDR1 LGHDT and CDR2 YNNKEL (reference sequence). This CDR3 comprises 13 residues. This CDR3 is CASSQGAGGGSYF. CDR3 DNA sequence: TGTGCCAGCAGCCAGGGTGCAGGGGGAGGATCGTACTTC.

This chain joins TRBV6-5 and TRBJ2-5, with 13 bases fitting TRBD2. V trimming: 4 bases; J trimming: 5 bases; junction bases outside the gene matches: 4. Germline V gene data show CDR1 as MNHEY and CDR2 as SVGAGI. There are 15 residues in the CDR3. The CDR3 loop is CASSSLLAGGETQYF. For the CDR3, the DNA is TGTGCCAGCAGTTCCTTACTAGCGGGAGGGGAGACCCAGTACTTC.

This chain uses TRBV6-2 or TRBV6-3 with TRBJ1-5; the D gene is possibly TRBD1 (5 bases). Germline-derived CDR1 and CDR2 are MNHEY and SVGEGT. This CDR3 spans 15 amino acids. The V end was cut by 0 bases, the J end by 4 bases, with 10 bases between. CDR3: CASSYSRDRNQPQHF. CDR3 coding DNA: TGTGCCAGCAGTTACTCCCGGGACCGAAATCAGCCCCAGCATTTT.

This clonotype has a handful of counts. V usage is TRBV6-2 or TRBV6-3 and J usage is TRBJ1-1; D is unresolved. The CDR3 is 13 amino acids. Germline V gene data show CDR1 as MNHEY and CDR2 as SVGEGT. Trimming removed 6 bases from V and 1 base from J, with 9 bases in between. CDR3 DNA sequence: TGTGCCAGCAGGCCGAGGGAGAACACTGAAGCTTTCTTT. Translated, it gives CASRPRENTEAFF.

This clonotype occurred a few times. The rearrangement uses TRBV6-8 and TRBJ2-3, with TRBD2 matching over 14 bases. J gave up 0 bases and V 5 bases, and 4 bases lay outside the gene matches. The germline gives CDR1 MNHGY, CDR2 SAAAGT. The CDR3 is 17 amino acids. CDR3 amino acids: CASSAGTSGGSTDTQYF. The CDR3 DNA follows: TGTGCCAGCAGTGCCGGGACTAGCGGGGGAAGCACAGATACGCAGTATTTT.

In its sample, this clonotype was seen a few times. The chain uses TRBV28 and TRBJ2-2; D gene unclear. V was cut by 4 bases and J by 1 base, with 19 bases left in between. In germline, CDR1 is MDHEN, CDR2 SYDVKM. The CDR3 contains 18 residues. The CDR3 DNA reads TGTGCCAGCAGTTCTGGTTCCGTAGTGCCTTTGAACACCGGGGAGCTGTTTTTT. As protein: CASSSGSVVPLNTGELFF.

Ten or more counts support this clonotype. The V and J genes are TRBV28 and TRBJ2-2; the D gene is possibly TRBD2 (5 bases). Trimming removed 6 bases from V and 7 bases from J, with 15 bases in between. Germline loops: CDR1 MDHEN, CDR2 SYDVKM. This CDR3 has 14 residues. The DNA of the CDR3 is TGTGCCAGCAGACCTACTAGGTCAGGCGGGGAGCTGTTTTTT. Its translation is CASRPTRSGGELFF.

This clonotype was picked up many times. This sequence joins TRBV24-1 and TRBJ2-5; tentatively, D is TRBD1 (6 bases). Trimming pared 4 bases from V and 5 bases from J, leaving 10 bases between. This CDR3 spans 13 amino acids. Germline V gene sequence: CDR1 KGHDR, CDR2 SFDVKD. The CDR3 DNA is TGTGCCACCAGTGACACAGGGCGGGAGACCCAGTACTTC. It codes for CATSDTGRETQYF.

In its sample, this clonotype was seen a few times. This chain uses TRBV9 with TRBJ2-3; D not resolved. Germline V gives CDR1 SGDLS, CDR2 YYNGEE. V was cut by 0 bases and J by 4 bases, with 12 bases left in between. This CDR3 region has 15 residues. The CDR3 spells CASSVGTSHADTQYF. In DNA, the CDR3 is TGTGCCAGCAGCGTAGGGACCAGCCATGCAGATACGCAGTATTTT.

In this sample, this clonotype turned up many times. This sequence joins TRBV7-8 and TRBJ2-7; D call uncertain. Trimming cost V 1 base and J 6 bases, with 10 bases left between them. CDR3 length: 13 amino acids. CDR1 SGHVS and CDR2 FQNEAQ come from the germline V gene. This chain's CDR3 is CASSLVLKSEQYF. The CDR3 coding sequence is TGTGCCAGCAGCTTAGTGTTGAAGAGCGAGCAGTACTTC. Full variable domain (missing parts from reference TRBV7-8 and TRBJ2-7): GAGVSQSPRYKVAKRGQDVALRCDPISGHVSLFWYQQALGQGPEFLTYFQNEAQLDKSGLPSDRFFAERPEGSVSTLKIQRTQQEDSAVYLCASSLVLKSEQYFGPGTRLTVT.

This clonotype came up many times. The V and J genes are TRBV7-9 and TRBJ2-7; tentatively, D is TRBD1 or TRBD2 (5 bases each). This CDR3 is 15 amino acids long. Per germline, CDR1 SEHNR and CDR2 FQNEAQ (reference sequence). Trimming cost V 5 bases and J 7 bases, with 21 bases left between them. CDR3 nucleotide sequence: TGTGCCAGCAGCGGTACCGGGACCACCGTTAGGGAGCAGTACTTC. This sequence encodes CASSGTGTTVREQYF.

This clonotype was observed at least ten times. This rearrangement joins TRBV7-9 to TRBJ2-7, with 7 bases lining up with TRBD2. With V trimmed by 3 bases and J by 4 bases, 12 bases remained unmatched. Germline CDR1 is SEHNR and CDR2 is FQNEAQ (reference sequence). This CDR3 spans 16 amino acids. Here the CDR3 reads CASSLITSAGFYEQYF. DNA for the CDR3: TGTGCCAGCAGCTTGATAACTAGCGCCGGTTTTTACGAGCAGTACTTC.

The chain joins TRBV6-4 to TRBJ1-2; tentative D call: TRBD1 (6 bases). The germline V gene has CDR1 MRHNA and CDR2 SNTAGT. V was cut by 5 bases and J by 2 bases, with 15 bases left in between. This CDR3 region has 15 residues. CDR3 nucleotides: TGTGCCAGCAGTACCTATTACGGGGGCAACTATGGCTACACCTTC. Translation: CASSTYYGGNYGYTF.

With regard to this clonotype: The conserved final phenylalanine or tryptophan is absent from the CDR3, which likely points to a read error. The V and J genes are TRBV18 and TRBJ2-3; no clear D gene. Germline V gives CDR1 KGHSH, CDR2 LQKENI. CDR3 size: 14 residues. With 3 bases removed from V and 2 bases from J, the gap between germline ends came to 9 bases. DNA of the CDR3: TGTGCCAGCTCACCCGATAGCTTCACAGATACGCAGTATTTA. Its protein is CASSPDSFTDTQYL.

The V gene is TRBV7-8, the J gene TRBJ2-3; TRBD2 aligns across 10 bases. The CDR3 is 15 amino acids. CDR1 is SGHVS and CDR2 is FQNEAQ in the germline V gene. The V and J ends lost 5 bases and 4 bases, in that order; junction bases with no gene match: 6. DNA of the CDR3: TGTGCCAGCAGCATCGGGACTAGCGACGCAGATACGCAGTATTTT. Residues: CASSIGTSDADTQYF.